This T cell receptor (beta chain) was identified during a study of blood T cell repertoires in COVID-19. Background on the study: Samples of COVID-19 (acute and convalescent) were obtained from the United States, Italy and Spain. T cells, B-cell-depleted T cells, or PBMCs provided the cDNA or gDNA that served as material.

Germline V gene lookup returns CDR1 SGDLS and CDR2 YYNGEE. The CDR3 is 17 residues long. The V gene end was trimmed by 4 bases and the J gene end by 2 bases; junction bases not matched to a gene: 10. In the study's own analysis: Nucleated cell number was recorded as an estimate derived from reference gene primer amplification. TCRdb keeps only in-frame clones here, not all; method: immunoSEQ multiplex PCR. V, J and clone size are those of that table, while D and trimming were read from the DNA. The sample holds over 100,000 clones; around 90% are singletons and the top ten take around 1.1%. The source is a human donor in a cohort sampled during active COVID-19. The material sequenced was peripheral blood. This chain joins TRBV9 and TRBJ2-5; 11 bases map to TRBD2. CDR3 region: CASSRLAGSNPQETQYF. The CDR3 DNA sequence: TGTGCCAGCAGCCGACTAGCGGGGAGTAACCCTCAAGAGACCCAGTACTTC.